This T cell receptor beta chain is drawn from a study of T-cell memory formation after mild COVID-19. On the study more broadly: Each donor largely had its own TCR clusters.

Via MiXCR, TCRdb re-called the 5' RACE reads, giving one row per CDR3 protein. The sample yields about 400,000 distinct CDR3 sequences, more than 20% seen once. The V gene's germline CDR1 is SGHTA and CDR2 FQGNSA. Trimming shortened V by 3 bases and J by 8 bases, and 14 bases separated the two germline ends. The CDR3 runs 14 residues. There are many counts of this clonotype. Specimen: PBMCs or a T cell subset sorted from them (not recorded which). The chain links TRBV7-2 to TRBJ2-1, with D perhaps matching TRBD2 (6 bases). This TCR derives from an adult woman who had mild COVID-19 (a few samples of this study predate the infection). Cell type and time point are not known. CDR3 amino acids: CASSFWTTRDEQFF. Here the CDR3 DNA reads TGTGCCAGCAGCTTCTGGACTACCCGCGATGAGCAGTTCTTC.